Listed here are 5 T cell receptor beta chains from one sample, sequenced in a study of T cell repertoires in cytomegalovirus infection. Each CDR3 protein gets one entry after TCRdb re-called the reads with MiXCR. This table holds some 100,000 distinct CDR3 sequences, about 25% found once. Input material: CD8+ T cells from PBMCs. Receptors were obtained from a human donor in good health (CMV status not recorded). Some clones in this sample may be carry-over from other donors' samples.

The V and J genes are TRBV30 and TRBJ2-1; a weak D match, TRBD2 (6 bases). The CDR3 has 17 amino acids. V was clipped by 7 bases and J by 0 bases, with 22 bases between them. CDR1 is GTSNPN and CDR2 is SVGIG in the germline V gene (reference sequence). Here the CDR3 DNA reads TGTGCCTCTGCTAGCGATACTGAATTGAGCTCCTACAATGAGCAGTTCTTC. It translates to CASASDTELSSYNEQFF.

In this sample, this clonotype turned up many times. V and J are TRBV7-6 and TRBJ2-7; 7 bases align to TRBD2. Germline V CDR1 and CDR2: SGHVS, FNYEAQ. The CDR3 sequence is 14 residues long. V shed 5 bases, J shed 3 bases, and the junction held 7 bases outside the gene matches. The CDR3 loop reads CASSPREAGYEQYF. The CDR3 nucleotides read TGTGCCAGCAGCCCCCGGGAGGCGGGCTACGAGCAGTACTTC.

This rearrangement joins TRBV28 to TRBJ2-7, with 7 bases that match TRBD1. Per germline, CDR1 MDHEN and CDR2 SYDVKM. The junction had 8 bases not matched to a gene; V was cut back by 5 bases and J by 4 bases. The CDR3 runs to 14 residues. CDR3 nucleotide sequence: TGTGCCAGCAGTGACCTTCAGGGGGATTACGAGCAGTACTTC. As protein: CASSDLQGDYEQYF.

The V gene is TRBV7-9, the J gene TRBJ1-1, with D possibly TRBD1 on 5 matching bases. CDR3 length equals 13 residues. V was pared by 8 bases and J by 5 bases, with 15 bases between. CDR1 and CDR2 from the germline V gene are SEHNR and FQNEAQ (reference sequence). In DNA, the CDR3 is TGTGCCAGCGTAAGTCCCGGGGGTACTGAAGCTTTCTTT. As protein: CASVSPGGTEAFF.

This rearrangement joins TRBV5-1 to TRBJ1-2; maybe TRBD1 (6 bases). V dropped 7 bases and J dropped 3 bases, with 22 bases sitting between them. Germline values: CDR1 SGHRS, CDR2 YFSETQ. This CDR3 has 16 residues. The CDR3 reads CASGGFDDRPDYGYTF. CDR3 in DNA: TGCGCCAGCGGGGGGTTTGACGACAGGCCTGACTATGGCTACACCTTC.